The T cell receptor (beta chain) under discussion was sequenced for a study of CD4 T cells in relation to SARS-CoV-2 and coronaviruses. The trim removed 5 bases at V and 2 bases at J, leaving 6 bases unmatched. CDR3 length: 14 amino acids. Germline CDR1 and CDR2: SGHRS and YFSETQ. The unexposed donors gave CD4+ T cells in about 2011-2019, prior to COVID-19. CD4+ T cells were isolated from the cells after less than 13 days of culture. Comments on this clone: What it recognizes is unknown.

The protocol was immunoSEQ multiplex PCR, while the TCRdb copy is restricted to in-frame clones and leaves out a portion. The sample consists of around 11,000 clones, approximately 69% of them appearing once. The gene calls are TRBV5-1 and TRBJ2-7; 8 bases agree with TRBD2. The clonotype originates from a human donor in good health. Material: CD4+ T cells from PBMCs, cultured in vitro. CDR3 sequence: CASRRGEGPYEQYF. In DNA form, the CDR3 reads TGCGCCAGCAGGCGGGGGGAGGGACCCTACGAGCAGTACTTC.